A selection of T cell receptor beta chains follows, all from one sample in a study of blood T cell repertoires in COVID-19. The assay was immunoSEQ multiplex PCR, and TCRdb's table has in-frame clones only and misses some. The sample contains fewer than 120,000 clones, just over 75% of which appear only once. Material: peripheral blood. These receptors all come from a woman over 75 with acute or convalescent COVID-19. The CDR3 runs from the conserved cysteine through the conserved F or W. Each record gives: clone size, D gene, V gene, CDR3 length, J gene, CDR3 DNA, CDR3 protein. A D gene is named only where the DNA matches it firmly. Clone size appears in some rows only: once, few, many, or a class for an expanded clone.

clone_size: -; d_call: -; v_call: TRBV15; cdr3_length: 16; j_call: TRBJ1-5; cdr3_nt: TGTGCCACCAGCAGAGATCTCGGGATGGGCAATCAGCCCCAGCATTTT; cdr3_aa: CATSRDLGMGNQPQHF
clone_size: -; d_call: -; v_call: TRBV10-1; cdr3_length: 16; j_call: TRBJ2-2; cdr3_nt: TGCGCCAGCAGTGAGTCGAATGGCGGGAACACCGGGGAGCTGTTTTTT; cdr3_aa: CASSESNGGNTGELFF
clone_size: -; d_call: -; v_call: TRBV5-8; cdr3_length: 15; j_call: TRBJ2-1; cdr3_nt: TGTGCCAGCAGCTTGACAGCGGGTAACGTGAATGAGCAGTTCTTC; cdr3_aa: CASSLTAGNVNEQFF
clone_size: few; d_call: -; v_call: TRBV18; cdr3_length: 17; j_call: TRBJ1-4; cdr3_nt: TGTGCCAGCTCACCATTCCGAGCCGGGGGGCGCGGTGAAAAACTGTTTTTT; cdr3_aa: CASSPFRAGGRGEKLFF
clone_size: -; d_call: -; v_call: TRBV2; cdr3_length: 13; j_call: TRBJ2-5; cdr3_nt: TGTGCCAGCAGTGATGTCACAGTAGAGACCCAGTACTTC; cdr3_aa: CASSDVTVETQYF
clone_size: -; d_call: -; v_call: TRBV10-3; cdr3_length: 15; j_call: TRBJ1-6; cdr3_nt: TGTGCCATCGGGAAAAGCGACAGGAAAAATTCACCCCTCCACTTT; cdr3_aa: CAIGKSDRKNSPLHF
clone_size: -; d_call: TRBD1; v_call: TRBV2; cdr3_length: 14; j_call: TRBJ1-1; cdr3_nt: TGTGCCAGCAGTGAGCAGGGGGTTCGGACTGAAGCTTTCTTT; cdr3_aa: CASSEQGVRTEAFF
clone_size: few; d_call: -; v_call: TRBV5-1; cdr3_length: 17; j_call: TRBJ1-1; cdr3_nt: TGCGCCAGCAGCCCCCTTGGTGGGACCGCCGGCGGGAATGAAGCTTTCTTT; cdr3_aa: CASSPLGGTAGGNEAFF
clone_size: -; d_call: TRBD1; v_call: TRBV12-3/TRBV12-4; cdr3_length: 13; j_call: TRBJ1-5; cdr3_nt: TGTGCCAGCACGACAGGGGGCAGGCAGCCCCAGCATTTT; cdr3_aa: CASTTGGRQPQHF
clone_size: few; d_call: TRBD1; v_call: TRBV19; cdr3_length: 13; j_call: TRBJ2-7; cdr3_nt: TGTGCCAGTACCCCGGGACAGGGGTACGAGCAGTACTTC; cdr3_aa: CASTPGQGYEQYF
clone_size: -; d_call: TRBD1; v_call: TRBV7-9; cdr3_length: 14; j_call: TRBJ1-1; cdr3_nt: TGTGCCAGCAGCTTAGAAGACAGGGGCACTGAAGCTTTCTTT; cdr3_aa: CASSLEDRGTEAFF
clone_size: -; d_call: -; v_call: TRBV5-1; cdr3_length: 15; j_call: TRBJ1-2; cdr3_nt: TGCGCCAGCAGGACGCGGACAGAACTTAACTATGGCTACACCTTC; cdr3_aa: CASRTRTELNYGYTF
clone_size: -; d_call: -; v_call: TRBV5-1; cdr3_length: 11; j_call: TRBJ2-7; cdr3_nt: TGCGCCAGCAACTCCGCCTACGAGCAGTACTTC; cdr3_aa: CASNSAYEQYF
clone_size: -; d_call: -; v_call: TRBV11-1; cdr3_length: 16; j_call: TRBJ2-2; cdr3_nt: TGTGCCAGCAGCTTAGCGTTTCTAGCAGACACCGGGGAGCTGTTTTTT; cdr3_aa: CASSLAFLADTGELFF
clone_size: -; d_call: TRBD2; v_call: TRBV5-5; cdr3_length: 14; j_call: TRBJ2-3; cdr3_nt: TGTGCCAGCAGCCCGGGGGGTATACGGGATACGCAGTATTTT; cdr3_aa: CASSPGGIRDTQYF
clone_size: few; d_call: TRBD2; v_call: TRBV9; cdr3_length: 18; j_call: TRBJ2-5; cdr3_nt: TGTGCCAGCAGCGTAGATTTTCGTGGTAGCGGGAGTATGGAGACCCAGTACTTC; cdr3_aa: CASSVDFRGSGSMETQYF
clone_size: -; d_call: -; v_call: TRBV30; cdr3_length: 14; j_call: TRBJ1-6; cdr3_nt: TGTGCCTGGAGTACAGGGTCACTTCATTCACCCCTCCACTTT; cdr3_aa: CAWSTGSLHSPLHF
clone_size: -; d_call: -; v_call: TRBV6-5; cdr3_length: 14; j_call: TRBJ2-3; cdr3_nt: TGTGCCAGCACCTTAGGGGGGGGCACAGATACGCAGTATTTT; cdr3_aa: CASTLGGGTDTQYF
clone_size: -; d_call: -; v_call: TRBV5-1; cdr3_length: 14; j_call: TRBJ2-5; cdr3_nt: TGCGCCAGCAGCTACAGAGGGCGCCAAGAGACCCAGTACTTC; cdr3_aa: CASSYRGRQETQYF
clone_size: -; d_call: -; v_call: TRBV5-1; cdr3_length: 16; j_call: TRBJ2-3; cdr3_nt: TGCGCCAGCAGCCCCCCCCGCGGGGAGATCACAGATACGCAGTATTTT; cdr3_aa: CASSPPRGEITDTQYF
clone_size: -; d_call: TRBD2; v_call: TRBV7-2; cdr3_length: 16; j_call: TRBJ2-2; cdr3_nt: TGTGCCAGCAGCCGGTGGGGGACTAGCGTAACCGGGGAGCTGTTTTTT; cdr3_aa: CASSRWGTSVTGELFF
clone_size: few; d_call: TRBD2; v_call: TRBV4-3; cdr3_length: 18; j_call: TRBJ2-1; cdr3_nt: TGCGCCAGCAGCCAAGACCTACCTCGGCTAGCGGCCTACAATGAGCAGTTCTTC; cdr3_aa: CASSQDLPRLAAYNEQFF
clone_size: once; d_call: TRBD1; v_call: TRBV6-5; cdr3_length: 13; j_call: TRBJ1-2; cdr3_nt: TGTGCCAGCAGTAGGGACAGGGACTATGGCTACACCTTC; cdr3_aa: CASSRDRDYGYTF
clone_size: -; d_call: TRBD2; v_call: TRBV7-2; cdr3_length: 15; j_call: TRBJ2-3; cdr3_nt: TGTGCCAGCAGCCATGTAGCGGGACCCACAGATACGCAGTATTTT; cdr3_aa: CASSHVAGPTDTQYF
clone_size: -; d_call: TRBD1; v_call: TRBV2; cdr3_length: 14; j_call: TRBJ2-1; cdr3_nt: TGTGCCAGCGGGAGGACAGGGCCAAACAATGAGCAGTTCTTC; cdr3_aa: CASGRTGPNNEQFF
clone_size: -; d_call: -; v_call: TRBV7-9; cdr3_length: 16; j_call: TRBJ2-1; cdr3_nt: TGTGCCAGCAGCCGGATAGGGATTCGAGGGCGGGATGAGCAGTTCTTC; cdr3_aa: CASSRIGIRGRDEQFF
clone_size: -; d_call: TRBD2; v_call: TRBV6-5; cdr3_length: 16; j_call: TRBJ2-1; cdr3_nt: TGTGCTAGCAGTTCCGCCGGGACTAGCTCGGGGGCTGAGCAGTTCTTC; cdr3_aa: CASSSAGTSSGAEQFF
clone_size: -; d_call: TRBD1; v_call: TRBV15; cdr3_length: 22; j_call: TRBJ1-3; cdr3_nt: TGTGCCACCAGCAGCCAAGCGCCGCGGGGGGACAGCCAAAAAAGCTCTGGAAACACCATATATTTT; cdr3_aa: CATSSQAPRGDSQKSSGNTIYF
clone_size: -; d_call: -; v_call: TRBV9; cdr3_length: 16; j_call: TRBJ1-5; cdr3_nt: TGTGCCAGCAGCGCCGGCGGTGGAGGCAGCAATCAGCCCCAGCATTTT; cdr3_aa: CASSAGGGGSNQPQHF
clone_size: -; d_call: -; v_call: TRBV7-2; cdr3_length: 15; j_call: TRBJ1-2; cdr3_nt: TGTGCCAGCAGCTTAGCCCAGGGACTGAACTATGGCTACACCTTC; cdr3_aa: CASSLAQGLNYGYTF
clone_size: -; d_call: -; v_call: TRBV20-1; cdr3_length: 15; j_call: TRBJ2-5; cdr3_nt: TGCAGTGCTAGTCAGGGTTCAGGTTTTGAAGAGACCCAGTACTTC; cdr3_aa: CSASQGSGFEETQYF
clone_size: once; d_call: TRBD2; v_call: TRBV11-2; cdr3_length: 13; j_call: TRBJ2-5; cdr3_nt: TGTGCCAGCAGCCCTAGCGGGGTTGAGACCCAGTACTTC; cdr3_aa: CASSPSGVETQYF
clone_size: few; d_call: TRBD1; v_call: TRBV28; cdr3_length: 15; j_call: TRBJ1-4; cdr3_nt: TGTGCCAGCAATGGCGGGGACAGGGCTGACGAAAAACTGTTTTTT; cdr3_aa: CASNGGDRADEKLFF
clone_size: -; d_call: TRBD1; v_call: TRBV6-5; cdr3_length: 14; j_call: TRBJ1-1; cdr3_nt: TGTGCCAGCAGCCGTACAGGGGTAAAGGCTGAAGCTTTCTTT; cdr3_aa: CASSRTGVKAEAFF
clone_size: -; d_call: TRBD1; v_call: TRBV11-3; cdr3_length: 15; j_call: TRBJ2-3; cdr3_nt: TGTGCCAGCAGCTGGGGCCAACAGGGGACAGATACGCAGTATTTT; cdr3_aa: CASSWGQQGTDTQYF
clone_size: -; d_call: -; v_call: TRBV2; cdr3_length: 14; j_call: TRBJ1-5; cdr3_nt: TGTGCCAGCAGCGAACGGACGGCTGAGGGGCCCCAGCATTTT; cdr3_aa: CASSERTAEGPQHF
clone_size: many; d_call: -; v_call: TRBV5-1; cdr3_length: 14; j_call: TRBJ2-7; cdr3_nt: TGCGCCAGCAGCTTGGCAGACTCCTACTACGAGCAGTACTTC; cdr3_aa: CASSLADSYYEQYF
clone_size: -; d_call: -; v_call: TRBV5-1; cdr3_length: 14; j_call: TRBJ1-1; cdr3_nt: TGCGCCAGCAATACAGGACCGATGAACACTGAAGCTTTCTTT; cdr3_aa: CASNTGPMNTEAFF
clone_size: -; d_call: TRBD1; v_call: TRBV6-5; cdr3_length: 14; j_call: TRBJ2-7; cdr3_nt: TGTGCCAGCAAAACAGGGGGCGTACCCTACGAGCAGTACTTC; cdr3_aa: CASKTGGVPYEQYF
clone_size: -; d_call: -; v_call: TRBV12-5; cdr3_length: 13; j_call: TRBJ2-7; cdr3_nt: TGTGCTAGTGGTAGAGAGAGCTCCTACGAGCAGTACTTC; cdr3_aa: CASGRESSYEQYF
clone_size: once; d_call: -; v_call: TRBV10-2; cdr3_length: 13; j_call: TRBJ2-1; cdr3_nt: TGCGCCAGCAGCGGAGACCCCTACAATGAGCAGTTCTTC; cdr3_aa: CASSGDPYNEQFF
clone_size: -; d_call: TRBD1; v_call: TRBV7-7; cdr3_length: 14; j_call: TRBJ2-1; cdr3_nt: TGTGCCAGCAGCCGTGGACAGGGATCCAATGAGCAGTTCTTC; cdr3_aa: CASSRGQGSNEQFF
clone_size: -; d_call: TRBD1; v_call: TRBV6-5; cdr3_length: 13; j_call: TRBJ2-7; cdr3_nt: TGTGCCAGCAGGACAGGGATCCTCTACGAGCAGTACTTC; cdr3_aa: CASRTGILYEQYF
clone_size: few; d_call: -; v_call: TRBV6-1; cdr3_length: 10; j_call: TRBJ1-1; cdr3_nt: TGTGCCAGCAGTGAAGTTGCGGCTTTCTTT; cdr3_aa: CASSEVAAFF
clone_size: -; d_call: TRBD1; v_call: TRBV5-1; cdr3_length: 15; j_call: TRBJ2-7; cdr3_nt: TGCGCCAGCACACCGACAGGGGCTGGGTCCTACGAGCAGTACTTC; cdr3_aa: CASTPTGAGSYEQYF
clone_size: few; d_call: -; v_call: TRBV4-1; cdr3_length: 16; j_call: TRBJ2-5; cdr3_nt: TGCGCCAGCAGCCCCCGTAGGGGGATCGCCGGTGAGACCCAGTACTTC; cdr3_aa: CASSPRRGIAGETQYF
clone_size: once; d_call: -; v_call: TRBV6-1; cdr3_length: 14; j_call: TRBJ2-3; cdr3_nt: TGTGCCAGCAGTGAGTCTAGCAGCTCAGATACGCAGTATTTT; cdr3_aa: CASSESSSSDTQYF
clone_size: -; d_call: -; v_call: TRBV19; cdr3_length: 16; j_call: TRBJ2-7; cdr3_nt: TGTGCCAGTAGTGCCCTCCGGGTCTCCACCGTGGGCGAGCAGTACTTC; cdr3_aa: CASSALRVSTVGEQYF
clone_size: -; d_call: TRBD2; v_call: TRBV5-1; cdr3_length: 14; j_call: TRBJ2-1; cdr3_nt: TGCGCCAGCAGTTCCGGACTAGCGGGCAATGAGCAGTTCTTC; cdr3_aa: CASSSGLAGNEQFF
clone_size: many; d_call: -; v_call: TRBV7-2; cdr3_length: 14; j_call: TRBJ1-5; cdr3_nt: TGTGCCAGCAGCTCCTGGGCTAGCAATCAGCCCCAGCATTTT; cdr3_aa: CASSSWASNQPQHF
clone_size: once; d_call: -; v_call: TRBV28; cdr3_length: 16; j_call: TRBJ1-6; cdr3_nt: TGTGCCAGCAGCCCCGAACTCTCCCTCTATAATTCACCCCTCCACTTT; cdr3_aa: CASSPELSLYNSPLHF
clone_size: -; d_call: -; v_call: TRBV2; cdr3_length: 12; j_call: TRBJ2-1; cdr3_nt: TGTGCCAGCAGGGGCTGGAACAATGAGCAGTTCTTC; cdr3_aa: CASRGWNNEQFF